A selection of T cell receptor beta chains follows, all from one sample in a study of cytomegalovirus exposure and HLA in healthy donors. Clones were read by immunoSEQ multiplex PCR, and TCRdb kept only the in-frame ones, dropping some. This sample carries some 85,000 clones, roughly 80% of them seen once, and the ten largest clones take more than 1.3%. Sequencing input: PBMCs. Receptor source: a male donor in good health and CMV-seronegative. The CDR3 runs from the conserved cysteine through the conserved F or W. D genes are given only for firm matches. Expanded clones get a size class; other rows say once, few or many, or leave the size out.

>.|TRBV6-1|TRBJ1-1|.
TGTGCCAGCAGTGAAGATCCCAGGACTGAAGCTTTCTTT
CASSEDPRTEAFF
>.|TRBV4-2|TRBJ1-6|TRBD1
TGTGCCAGCAGCCAACCCGGGACAGGGCAAACCGCCCTCCACTTT
CASSQPGTGQTALHF
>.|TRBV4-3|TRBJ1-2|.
TGCGCCAGCAGCCAAGCCCATGGTCCTCACGAAGGGGGTTTCAACTATGGCTACACCTTC
CASSQAHGPHEGGFNYGYTF
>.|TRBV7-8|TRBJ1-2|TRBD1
TGTGCCAGCAGCTCCTCCGGGACAGGGGGCTTTACGAGGGGGATCTCTGGCTATGGCTACACCTTC
CASSSSGTGGFTRGISGYGYTF
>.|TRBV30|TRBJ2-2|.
TGTGCCTGGAACCGTGAGAGTCTCAACACCGGGGAGCTGTTTTTT
CAWNRESLNTGELFF
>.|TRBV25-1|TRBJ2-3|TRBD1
TGTGCCAGCAGTGGCGGACAGGGTCAATGGGTCACAGATACGCAGTATTTT
CASSGGQGQWVTDTQYF
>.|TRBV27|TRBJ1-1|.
TGTGCCAGCAGTTTATCGCGACAGGTTAACACTGAAGCTTTCTTT
CASSLSRQVNTEAFF
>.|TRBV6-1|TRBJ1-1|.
TGTGCCAGCATTAGAGGACAGCCGAACACTGAAGCTTTCTTT
CASIRGQPNTEAFF
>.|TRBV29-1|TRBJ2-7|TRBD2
TGCAGCGTCGCGAGCGGGATGGTAGTCCACGAGCAGTACTTC
CSVASGMVVHEQYF
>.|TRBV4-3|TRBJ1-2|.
TGCGCCAGCAGCCAAGTCGGGGGGGGCTATGGCTACACCTTC
CASSQVGGGYGYTF
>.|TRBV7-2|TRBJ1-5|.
TGTGCCAGCAGCCTCGGGGGGGCAGGAAATCAGCCCCAGCATTTT
CASSLGGAGNQPQHF
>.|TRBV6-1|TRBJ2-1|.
TGTGCCAGCAGTGAAGTGTTGCGGAGCTCCTACAATGAGCAGTTCTTC
CASSEVLRSSYNEQFF
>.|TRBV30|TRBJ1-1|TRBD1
TGTGCCTGGAACAGGGGGAACACTGAAGCTTTCTTT
CAWNRGNTEAFF
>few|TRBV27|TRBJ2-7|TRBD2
TGTGCCAGCAGCTCCGGGACTAGCGCCTCCTACGAGCAGTACTTC
CASSSGTSASYEQYF
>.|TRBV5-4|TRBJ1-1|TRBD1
TGTGCCAGCAGCTTGAGGGCAGGGGGCCTCGGCACTGAAGCTTTCTTT
CASSLRAGGLGTEAFF
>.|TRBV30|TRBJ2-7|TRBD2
TGTGCCTGGTTCCTCGGACTAGCGGGAGGTCCCTATCTGAGGGAGCAGTACTTC
CAWFLGLAGGPYLREQYF
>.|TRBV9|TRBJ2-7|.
TGTGCCAGCAGCGTAAACCTAGGCGAGCAGTACTTC
CASSVNLGEQYF
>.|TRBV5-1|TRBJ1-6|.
TGCGCCAGCAGCTTGGAGGAGCCCTATAATTCACCCCTCCACTTT
CASSLEEPYNSPLHF
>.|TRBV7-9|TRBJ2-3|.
TGTGCCAGCAGCCACTCAGATACGCAGTATTTT
CASSHSDTQYF
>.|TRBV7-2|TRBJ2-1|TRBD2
TGTGCCAGCAGCTCCCCTGGGCTAGCGGGAGCCAATGAGCAGTTCTTC
CASSSPGLAGANEQFF
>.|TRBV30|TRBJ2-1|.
TGTGCCTGGACAGGGGAATCGAATGAGCAGTTCTTC
CAWTGESNEQFF
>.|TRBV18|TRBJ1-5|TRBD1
TGTGCCAGCTCACTCCTCCGGGACAGCGTCCCGTATCAGCCCCAGCATTTT
CASSLLRDSVPYQPQHF
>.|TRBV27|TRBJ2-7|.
TGTGCCAGCAGTTTATCGGGGGGGGCTACCTACGAGCAGTACTTC
CASSLSGGATYEQYF
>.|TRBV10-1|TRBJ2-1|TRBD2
TGCGCCAGCAGCGGGAGGGCCATCAATGAGCAGTTCTTC
CASSGRAINEQFF
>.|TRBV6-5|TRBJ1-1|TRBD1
TGTGCCAGCAGTTATGGACAGGGTGCGAACACTGAAGCTTTCTTT
CASSYGQGANTEAFF
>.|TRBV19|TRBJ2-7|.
TGTGCCAGTGCGACAGGCCCGAACTACGAGCAGTACTTC
CASATGPNYEQYF
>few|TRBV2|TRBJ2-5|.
TGTGCCAGCAATGACGGCCAAGAGACCCAGTACTTC
CASNDGQETQYF